This T cell receptor (beta chain) was profiled in a study of PD-1 blockade in classical Hodgkin lymphoma. All patients relapsed after autologous stem cell transplantation, and brentuximab vedotin exposure varied. Clones were sequenced by immunoSEQ multiplex PCR, and TCRdb holds only the in-frame ones, with some missing. The table lists about 110,000 clones, around 89% of them singletons. The CDR3 spans 13 residues. Trimming removed 4 bases from V and 4 bases from J, with 11 bases in between. The V gene's germline CDR1 is SGHDT and CDR2 YYEEEE. The source is a human donor with classical Hodgkin lymphoma. Material: peripheral blood mononuclear cells (PBMCs), obtained before the second cycle of nivolumab. The chain employs TRBV5-6 and TRBJ1-2; a possible D gene is TRBD1 (6 bases). CDR3 DNA sequence: TGTGCCAGCAGCACGGGACAACCCTATGGCTACACCTTC. Amino acid sequence: CASSTGQPYGYTF.